Below are 14 T cell receptor beta chains sequenced from a single sample in a study of brain T cells in children with intractable seizures. Profiling relied on immunoSEQ multiplex PCR, and the TCRdb table lists in-frame clones only, not all of them. The sample has about 64,000 clones, more than 95% seen once. The sequencing used peripheral blood, collected at surgery. The receptors were sampled from a boy in the first two years of life with focal cortical dysplasia and intractable seizures.

The V call is TRBV7-9, the J call TRBJ2-7; D may be TRBD1 or TRBD2 (6 bases each). Trimming pared 3 bases from V and 2 bases from J, leaving 17 bases between. CDR1 SEHNR and CDR2 FQNEAQ come from the germline V gene (reference sequence). The length of the CDR3 is 16 residues. The CDR3 spells CASSLDEGGPTYEQYF. The CDR3 DNA reads TGTGCCAGCAGCTTGGATGAGGGGGGCCCCACCTACGAGCAGTACTTC.

The table lists this clone with a count of one. The rearrangement uses TRBV5-4 and TRBJ2-1; 8 bases agree with TRBD2. The ends lost 2 bases at V and 1 base at J; junction bases unmatched: 2. The germline V gene has CDR1 SGHNT and CDR2 YYREEE (reference sequence). The CDR3 runs 15 residues. CDR3 DNA: TGTGCCAGCAGCTTCGGCGGGGGGTCCTACAATGAGCAGTTCTTC. Translation: CASSFGGGSYNEQFF. The variable domain in full, with the rest retrieved from reference TRBV5-4 and TRBJ2-1, is ETGVTQSPTHLIKTRGQQVTLRCSSQSGHNTVSWYQQALGQGPQFIFQYYREEENGRGNFPPRFSGLQFPNYSSELNVNALELDDSALYLCASSFGGGSYNEQFFGPGTRLTVL.

The chain employs TRBV20-1 and TRBJ2-7; D remains unclear. Trimming stripped 3 bases from V and 0 bases from J, with 15 bases between. Per germline, CDR1 DFQATT and CDR2 SNEGSKA (reference sequence). The CDR3 is made up of 15 amino acids. The CDR3 sequence is CSASLGQASSYEQYF. The CDR3 DNA follows: TGCAGTGCTAGTCTAGGGCAGGCGAGCTCCTACGAGCAGTACTTC.

The V call is TRBV7-2, the J call TRBJ2-3; 10 nucleotides line up with TRBD2. Unmatched junction bases numbered 4, after V lost 1 base and J lost 6 bases. The CDR3 contains 15 residues. The germline V gene encodes CDR1 SGHTA and CDR2 FQGNSA. The CDR3 DNA follows: TGTGCCAGCAGCTTAGTGCTAGCGGGAGCGGATACGCAGTATTTT. Its translation is CASSLVLAGADTQYF.

V and J are TRBV19 and TRBJ2-5; a weak D match, TRBD2 (6 bases). The CDR3 contains 17 residues. Germline V gene sequence: CDR1 LNHDA, CDR2 SQIVND (reference sequence). V lost 4 bases to trimming and J lost 4 bases, with 22 bases between them. The CDR3 loop is CASSKRGGNWGLETQYF. CDR3 coding DNA: TGTGCCAGTAGTAAACGTGGGGGGAATTGGGGATTAGAGACCCAGTACTTC.

J is TRBJ2-2 and V is TRBV5-5; D is possibly TRBD2 (6 bases). Trimming cost V 2 bases and J 5 bases, with 16 bases left between them. Germline CDR1 is SGHKS and CDR2 is YYEKEE (reference sequence). The CDR3 spans 16 residues. The DNA of the CDR3 is TGTGCCAGCAGCTTTGACTTGGGGAGGAGAACCGGGGAGCTGTTTTTT. This sequence encodes CASSFDLGRRTGELFF.

The J gene is TRBJ2-1, the V gene TRBV28; D unresolved. This CDR3 contains 11 residues. V lost 2 bases and J 7 bases, leaving 3 bases between the germline ends. Germline loops: CDR1 MDHEN, CDR2 SYDVKM. The CDR3: CASSLGNEQFF. CDR3 bases: TGTGCCAGCAGTTTAGGGAATGAGCAGTTCTTC.

The rearrangement uses TRBV6-5 and TRBJ2-7, with 10 bases that match TRBD2. There are 14 residues in the CDR3. Germline V lookup: CDR1 MNHEY, CDR2 SVGAGI. V gave up 2 bases and J gave up 3 bases; unmatched junction bases: 1. The CDR3 bases are TGTGCCAGCAGTTACGGGACTAGCGTCTACGAGCAGTACTTC. Amino acids: CASSYGTSVYEQYF.

The rearrangement uses TRBV7-6 and TRBJ1-5; D remains ambiguous. This CDR3 is 15 amino acids long. V dropped 1 base and J dropped 4 bases, with 11 bases sitting between them. Germline V gene data show CDR1 as SGHVS and CDR2 as FNYEAQ. The CDR3 spells CASSLEASSNQPQHF. The CDR3 DNA sequence: TGTGCCAGCAGCTTAGAGGCCAGTTCAAATCAGCCCCAGCATTTT.

This clone was picked up a small number of times. The chain joins TRBV4-2 to TRBJ1-6, with TRBD1 identical over 7 bases. The CDR3 runs 15 residues. Germline assignment: CDR1 LGHNA and CDR2 YNFKEQ. J lost 5 bases, V lost 3 bases, and 4 bases had no gene match. The CDR3 DNA reads TGTGCCAGCAGCCAGGCCGGGACAGATAATTCACCCCTCCACTTT. This codes for CASSQAGTDNSPLHF.

This chain uses TRBV19 with TRBJ2-5, with D perhaps TRBD1 or TRBD2 (6 bases each). The CDR3 contains 15 residues. Trimming took 3 bases from V and 7 from J, leaving 18 bases between them. Germline V CDR1 and CDR2: LNHDA, SQIVND (reference sequence). The CDR3 sequence is CASSIGWGAHRTQYF. The CDR3, as DNA: TGTGCCAGTAGTATTGGATGGGGGGCCCACAGGACCCAGTACTTC.

This clone came up once. DNA of the CDR3: TGCGCCAGCAGTGAGTGTGGAGATGAACCGGCAACTAATGAAAAACTGTTTTTT. Protein: CASSECGDEPATNEKLFF. The genes are TRBV10-1 and TRBJ1-4; D is ambiguous. The CDR3 consists of 18 residues. Germline lookup yields CDR1 WNHNN and CDR2 SYGVQD (reference sequence). Trimming took 1 base from V and 0 from J, leaving 15 bases between them.

The gene calls are TRBV4-3 and TRBJ2-1; 10 bases line up with TRBD2. Germline V gene data show CDR1 as LGHNA and CDR2 as YSLEER. The CDR3 length is 16 residues. Germline trimming cut 2 bases from V and 8 bases from J; bases unmatched to any gene: 9. In DNA, the CDR3 is TGCGCCAGCAGCCAAAAGCGGGAGGGCCGTAAAGATGAGCAGTTCTTC. This codes for CASSQKREGRKDEQFF.

This chain connects TRBV4-1 to TRBJ1-2; 8 bases are a match to TRBD1. The length of the CDR3 is 13 residues. Germline CDR1 reads MGHRA; CDR2 reads YSYEKL. The trim removed 6 bases at V and 8 bases at J, leaving 8 bases unmatched. Written as DNA, the CDR3 is TGCGCCAGCAGAGGACAGGGAGCGGAGGGCTACACCTTC. It encodes CASRGQGAEGYTF.